This TCR beta chain was sequenced for a study of patients with pleural tuberculosis. The CDR3 spans 13 residues. V dropped 0 bases and J dropped 3 bases, with 7 bases sitting between them. The germline V gene encodes CDR1 SGHRS and CDR2 YFSETQ. This clonotype appeared many times. TCRdb re-called the reads with MiXCR, one entry per CDR3 protein. The data contain about 29,000 distinct CDR3 sequences, 15% to 20% of them singletons. This receptor was taken from a human donor with pleural tuberculosis. Sequenced sample: peripheral blood. V gene TRBV5-1 combines with J gene TRBJ2-7; D call uncertain. The chain's CDR3 is CASSLDQNYEQYF. CDR3 sequence (DNA): TGCGCCAGCAGCTTGGACCAGAACTACGAGCAGTACTTC.